Included here is one TCR beta chain sequence, with context. Germline CDR1 is SGHDN and CDR2 is FVKESK. V lost 4 bases and J lost 5, with 5 bases in between. The CDR3 contains 12 residues. Using unique molecular identifiers, the investigators prepared the TCRbeta library. TCRdb redid the calling of the PCR reads with MiXCR, one entry per CDR3 protein. The table has 200,000 to 250,000 distinct CDR3 sequences, under 13% seen once. The sample comes from a study of T-cell reconstitution after alpha-beta-depleted transplantation in children. The sequencing used PBMCs, collected before TCRalphabeta/CD19-depleted stem cell transplant. The chain has TRBV14 and TRBJ2-2; the D is unclear. The TCR sequence derives from a child younger than two with acute myeloid leukemia, due to receive a stem cell transplant. For the CDR3, the DNA is TGTGCCAGCAGCCGTCCGACCGGGGAGCTGTTTTTT. Its protein product is CASSRPTGELFF.